Listed below are T cell receptor beta chains from one sample, sequenced in a study of blood T cell repertoires in COVID-19. The assay was immunoSEQ multiplex PCR, and TCRdb's table has in-frame clones only and misses some. The sample yields about 74,000 clones, around four fifths seen once. The sample taken for sequencing was peripheral blood. The receptor set was obtained from a man aged 65 to 85 with acute or convalescent COVID-19. CDR3s include the opening cysteine and the closing phenylalanine or tryptophan. The D gene is left open where the match is weak. Part of the rows lack a size; the others show once, few, many or a class for expanded clones.

clone_size j_call v_call d_call cdr3_aa cdr3_nt
NA TRBJ1-3 TRBV7-2 NA CASSPLDTIYF TGTGCCAGCAGCCCACTTGACACCATATATTTT
NA TRBJ2-7 TRBV9 TRBD1 CASSVGGQGVGEQYF TGTGCCAGCAGCGTAGGGGGACAGGGGGTCGGCGAGCAGTACTTC
NA TRBJ2-2 TRBV6-6 NA CASSYSEGGPGELFF TGTGCCAGCAGTTACTCCGAGGGGGGGCCCGGGGAGCTGTTTTTT
NA TRBJ2-7 TRBV6-5 TRBD1 CASTLQGGRREQYF TGTGCCAGCACCTTACAGGGGGGAAGGAGGGAGCAGTACTTC
NA TRBJ1-5 TRBV19 TRBD1 CASSLEGARHF TGTGCCAGTAGCCTAGAGGGGGCCCGGCATTTT
NA TRBJ2-3 TRBV2 NA CASMSVAAFTDTQYF TGTGCCAGCATGTCGGTAGCGGCATTCACAGATACGCAGTATTTT
NA TRBJ2-4 TRBV6-2/TRBV6-3 NA CASSYSISGIQYF TGTGCCAGCAGTTACTCGATCAGCGGCATTCAGTACTTC
NA TRBJ2-7 TRBV7-9 NA CASSIDISEQYF TGTGCCAGCAGCATCGACATTTCCGAGCAGTACTTC
NA TRBJ1-5 TRBV19 NA CASNYEWSNQPQHF TGTGCCAGTAATTACGAGTGGAGCAATCAGCCCCAGCATTTT
NA TRBJ2-1 TRBV15 NA CATSRDLGQGARNEQFF TGTGCCACCAGCAGAGATTTGGGGCAGGGTGCGCGCAATGAGCAGTTCTTC
NA TRBJ1-1 TRBV19 NA CASSIQKLTMNTEAFF TGTGCCAGTAGTATCCAAAAACTTACCATGAACACTGAAGCTTTCTTT
NA TRBJ1-1 TRBV10-2 TRBD1 CASSGQGGSTEAFF TGCGCCAGCTCCGGACAGGGTGGGAGCACTGAAGCTTTCTTT
NA TRBJ1-1 TRBV15 NA CATSQTENTEAFF TGTGCCACCAGCCAAACAGAGAACACTGAAGCTTTCTTT
NA TRBJ2-7 TRBV12-5 NA CASGSLDEQYF TGTGCTAGTGGTTCCCTTGACGAGCAGTACTTC
NA TRBJ2-7 TRBV19 NA CASSIDQRGTYEQYF TGTGCCAGTAGTATAGATCAGAGGGGGACCTACGAGCAGTACTTC
NA TRBJ1-1 TRBV6-6 NA CASSYSRQANTEAFF TGTGCCAGCAGTTACTCCCGACAGGCTAACACTGAAGCTTTCTTT
NA TRBJ1-4 TRBV7-2 NA CASSLILTSNEKLFF TGTGCCAGCAGCTTAATTCTAACGTCTAATGAAAAACTGTTTTTT
NA TRBJ2-1 TRBV24-1 NA CATSDQWRDEQFF TGTGCCACCAGTGATCAGTGGAGGGATGAGCAGTTCTTC
NA TRBJ2-1 TRBV2 NA CASSETTSSYNEQFF TGTGCCAGCAGTGAGACTACTTCCTCCTACAATGAGCAGTTCTTC
NA TRBJ1-2 TRBV12-3/TRBV12-4 NA CASSFVNYGYTF TGTGCCAGCAGTTTTGTAAACTATGGCTACACCTTC
NA TRBJ2-5 TRBV2 NA CASSRAGFLTENTQYF TGTGCCAGCAGTCGGGCAGGGTTCCTCACCGAGAATACCCAGTACTTC
NA TRBJ1-2 TRBV3-1/TRBV3-2 NA CASSQAGGDGYTF TGTGCCAGCAGCCAAGCGGGGGGCGACGGCTACACCTTC
NA TRBJ1-4 TRBV28 TRBD1 CASSSDRGREKLFF TGTGCCAGCAGCTCAGACAGGGGCCGTGAAAAACTGTTTTTT
NA TRBJ2-5 TRBV5-1 NA CASSLVGYSEETQYF TGCGCCAGCAGCTTGGTAGGGTATAGCGAAGAGACCCAGTACTTC
NA TRBJ1-4 TRBV19 TRBD1 CASGGQGLGEKLFF TGTGCCAGTGGTGGACAGGGGCTGGGTGAAAAACTGTTTTTT
few TRBJ2-1 TRBV11-2 TRBD2 CASRATSGGSYNEQFF TGTGCCAGCAGGGCAACTAGCGGGGGTTCCTACAATGAGCAGTTCTTC
NA TRBJ2-2 TRBV11-2 TRBD1 CASGPGTAVGRELFF TGTGCCAGCGGGCCGGGGACAGCGGTTGGCCGGGAGCTGTTTTTT
NA TRBJ1-2 TRBV19 NA CASSILTAGGGYTF TGTGCCAGTAGTATTCTTACAGCCGGGGGTGGCTACACCTTC
NA TRBJ2-3 TRBV11-2 TRBD1 CASSFRDRSTDTQYF TGTGCCAGCAGCTTCCGGGACAGAAGCACAGATACGCAGTATTTT
NA TRBJ2-5 TRBV11-2 NA CASTHYQETQYF TGTGCCAGCACCCATTACCAAGAGACCCAGTACTTC
NA TRBJ1-2 TRBV18 TRBD1 CASSPGQGWNYGYTF TGTGCCAGCTCACCGGGACAGGGTTGGAACTATGGCTACACCTTC
NA TRBJ2-2 TRBV28 TRBD2 CASKAGGVTGELFF TGTGCCAGCAAGGCGGGAGGGGTCACCGGGGAGCTGTTTTTT
once TRBJ1-3 TRBV9 TRBD1 CASSTETGAGNTIYF TGTGCCAGCAGCACCGAGACAGGGGCTGGAAACACCATATATTTT
NA TRBJ2-1 TRBV5-5 NA CASSLGLQNEQFF TGTGCCAGCAGCTTGGGCTTGCAGAATGAGCAGTTCTTC
few TRBJ1-2 TRBV28 NA CASSQNPGIYGYTF TGTGCCAGCAGCCAGAATCCAGGGATCTATGGCTACACCTTC
NA TRBJ1-5 TRBV2 TRBD1 CASQLGQANQPQHF TGTGCCAGCCAATTAGGACAGGCTAATCAGCCCCAGCATTTT
NA TRBJ1-1 TRBV9 NA CASTRKGDTEAFF TGTGCCAGCACACGAAAAGGGGACACTGAAGCTTTCTTT
once TRBJ2-2 TRBV4-1 NA CASSQEGQLTGELFF TGCGCCAGCAGCCAAGAAGGACAGCTCACCGGGGAGCTGTTTTTT
NA TRBJ2-1 TRBV21-1 NA CASSKETSGSHNNEQFF TGTGCCAGCAGCAAAGAGACTAGCGGGAGCCACAACAATGAGCAGTTCTTC
once TRBJ1-2 TRBV6-1 NA CASREQQGLLDYGYTF TGTGCCAGCAGAGAACAACAGGGCCTGCTGGACTATGGCTACACCTTC
NA TRBJ2-5 TRBV14 TRBD2 CASSSSGGVAKTQYF TGTGCCAGCAGTTCAAGCGGGGGGGTGGCAAAGACCCAGTACTTC
NA TRBJ2-4 TRBV19 TRBD1 CASSIGDRTKNIQYF TGTGCCAGTAGTATAGGGGACAGAACTAAAAACATTCAGTACTTC
NA TRBJ1-6 TRBV29-1 NA CTIHGGSSYNSPLHF TGCACCATTCACGGAGGGAGCTCCTATAATTCACCCCTCCACTTT
NA TRBJ2-2 TRBV6-5 NA CASTRDSGTGELFF TGTGCCAGCACCAGGGACTCCGGCACCGGGGAGCTGTTTTTT
NA TRBJ2-3 TRBV5-1 TRBD2 CASSSQAGSTDTQYF TGCGCCAGCAGCTCCCAAGCGGGGAGCACAGATACGCAGTATTTT
NA TRBJ2-7 TRBV7-3 TRBD2 CASRLGGSSYEQYF TGTGCCAGCAGGTTGGGCGGGAGCTCCTACGAGCAGTACTTC
NA TRBJ2-7 TRBV5-1 TRBD1 CASTPGGQGTGEQYF TGCGCCAGCACCCCGGGCGGACAGGGTACGGGTGAGCAGTACTTC
NA TRBJ2-3 TRBV5-1 NA CASSLRVSTDTQYF TGCGCCAGCAGCTTAAGAGTTAGCACAGATACGCAGTATTTT
NA TRBJ2-5 TRBV27 TRBD1 CASSSTQQGGRETQYF TGTGCCAGCAGTTCCACACAACAGGGGGGTCGAGAGACCCAGTACTTC
NA TRBJ2-1 TRBV3-1/TRBV3-2 TRBD2 CASSEGLKLAGYNEQFF TGTGCCAGCAGCGAAGGACTGAAGCTAGCGGGATACAATGAGCAGTTCTTC
NA TRBJ1-1 TRBV19 NA CASSISTASNTEAFF TGTGCCAGTAGTATCTCGACAGCGTCGAACACTGAAGCTTTCTTT
NA TRBJ2-3 TRBV5-4 TRBD1 CASSVGTGATDTQYF TGTGCCAGCAGCGTAGGGACAGGGGCCACAGATACGCAGTATTTT
NA TRBJ1-1 TRBV30 NA CAWSSPGLGMNTEAFF TGTGCCTGGAGTTCCCCAGGACTAGGAATGAACACTGAAGCTTTCTTT
NA TRBJ2-3 TRBV3-1/TRBV3-2 NA CASSINTDTQYF TGTGCCAGCAGCATAAACACAGATACGCAGTATTTT
NA TRBJ2-1 TRBV7-8 TRBD2 CASSDSPLPGLGDNEQFF TGTGCCAGCAGCGATTCCCCCCTACCGGGACTAGGGGACAATGAGCAGTTCTTC
NA TRBJ2-2 TRBV18 TRBD1 CASSPFDRGPTGELFF TGTGCCAGCTCACCATTCGACAGGGGGCCCACTGGGGAGCTGTTTTTT